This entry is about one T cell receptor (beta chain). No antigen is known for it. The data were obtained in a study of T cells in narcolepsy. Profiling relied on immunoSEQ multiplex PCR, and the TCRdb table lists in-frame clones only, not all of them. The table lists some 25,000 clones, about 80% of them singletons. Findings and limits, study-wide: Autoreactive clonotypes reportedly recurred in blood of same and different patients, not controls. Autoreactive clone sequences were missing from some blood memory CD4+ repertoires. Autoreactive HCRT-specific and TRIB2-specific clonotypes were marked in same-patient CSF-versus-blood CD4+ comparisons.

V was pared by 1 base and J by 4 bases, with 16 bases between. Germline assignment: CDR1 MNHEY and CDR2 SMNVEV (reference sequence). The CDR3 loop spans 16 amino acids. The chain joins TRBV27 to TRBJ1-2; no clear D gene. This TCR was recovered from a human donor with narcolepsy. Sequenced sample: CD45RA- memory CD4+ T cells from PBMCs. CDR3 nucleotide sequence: TGTGCCAGCAGTTTATACCCCCCGCAGGTTCTCTATGGCTACACCTTC. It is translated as CASSLYPPQVLYGYTF.